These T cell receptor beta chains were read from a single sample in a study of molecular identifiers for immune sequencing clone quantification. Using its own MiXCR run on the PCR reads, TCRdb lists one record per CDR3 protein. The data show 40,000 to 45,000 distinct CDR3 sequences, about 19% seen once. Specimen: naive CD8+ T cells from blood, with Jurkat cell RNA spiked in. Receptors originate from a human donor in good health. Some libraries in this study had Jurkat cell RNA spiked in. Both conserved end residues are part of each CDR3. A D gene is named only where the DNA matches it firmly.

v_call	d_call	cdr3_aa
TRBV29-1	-	CSVEGVSSTDTQYF
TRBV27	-	CASSPTGINQPQHF
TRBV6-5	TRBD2	CASSYGLGAYEQYF
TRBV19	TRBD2	CASSVKSSGLSYEQYF
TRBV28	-	CASSLFDPSYEQYF
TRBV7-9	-	CASSPLSGGRETQYF
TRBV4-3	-	CASSQGRGGGTEAFF
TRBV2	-	CARSERNTDTQYF
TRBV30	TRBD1	CAWSPSGGLNTGELFF
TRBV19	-	CASSIGSGAAYEQCF
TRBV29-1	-	CSVEDLEGEGTYEQYF
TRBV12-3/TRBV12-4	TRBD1	CASSSTGDQEQFF
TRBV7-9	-	CASSLVPGSSTYNEQFF
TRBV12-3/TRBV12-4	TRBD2	CASSLRAGGYQETQYF
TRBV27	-	CATGGGGETQYF
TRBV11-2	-	CASSLEFRGETQYF
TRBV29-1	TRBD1	CSVGPGGFGYGYTF
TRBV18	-	CASSGGNQPQHF
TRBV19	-	CASSTPEGRRHF
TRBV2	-	CASHAPGRTVTDTQYF
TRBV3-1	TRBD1	CASSQVGQGTDTQYF
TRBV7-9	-	CASSLGDSYGYTF
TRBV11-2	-	CASSLTFGSEQFF
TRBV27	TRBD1	CASSWQGGTEAFF
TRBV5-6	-	CASEGYTEAFF
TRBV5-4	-	CASSRGTFYEQYF
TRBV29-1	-	CSVGSGLIYDEQFF
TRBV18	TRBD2	CASSPPSGATDTQYF
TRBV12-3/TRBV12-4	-	CASSLTPGELFF
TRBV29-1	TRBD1	CSSTRGRTGELFF
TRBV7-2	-	CASSFGGHEQYF
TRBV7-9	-	CASSSLAWPYGYTF
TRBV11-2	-	CASSLEGLRNQPQHF
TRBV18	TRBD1	CASSEDRDQETQYF
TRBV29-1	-	CSVEDPGAGEQFF
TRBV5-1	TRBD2	CASSWRASGVEETQYF
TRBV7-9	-	CASSLDPRENTGELFF
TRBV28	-	CASSLQGTGEQYF
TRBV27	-	CASRQGNQPQHF
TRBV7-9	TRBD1	CASSLVDRGTEAFF
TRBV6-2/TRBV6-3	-	CASSHTGGQDGYTF
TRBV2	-	CASNPGRNTGELFF
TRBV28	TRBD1	CASSGTVRQPQHF
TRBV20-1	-	CSARDLGNTEAFF
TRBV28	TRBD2	CASSLLEGLAGPTDTQYF
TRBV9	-	CASSVGSAAAEAFF
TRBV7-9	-	CASSLAVGDTEAFF
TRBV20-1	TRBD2	CSARLPGGRGLSYEQYF
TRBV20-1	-	CSAGEGLIGMNTEAFF
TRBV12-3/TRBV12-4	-	CASRTGRGEQYF
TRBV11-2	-	CASSGPGVGYNEQFF